The table lists the clone carrying this T cell receptor beta chain with a count of one. These data belong to a study of T cells after posttransplantation cyclophosphamide. Repertoires were generated with immunoSEQ multiplex PCR, while TCRdb's copy carries only in-frame clones and drops some. Among approximately 2,800 clones listed, approximately 81% were seen once. Sequencing was performed on CD8+ T cells sorted from PBMCs. This TCR derives from a woman in her 50s in good health and a related stem cell transplant donor.

The CDR3 region is CASSTGQNGNTIYF. The CDR3 nucleotides read TGCGCCAGCAGCACGGGACAGAATGGAAACACCATATATTTT. This chain connects TRBV5-1 to TRBJ1-3, with TRBD1 matching 7 bases. CDR1 is SGHRS and CDR2 is YFSETQ in the germline V gene. V lost 4 bases to trimming and J lost 3 bases; unmatched junction nucleotides: 4. The CDR3 totals 14 residues.